This T cell receptor beta chain was captured in a study of cytomegalovirus exposure and HLA in healthy donors. It was with 60 Vbeta and 13 Jbeta primers that the PCR ran. Assay used: immunoSEQ multiplex PCR; TCRdb lists only in-frame clones, some missing. The sample records some 93,000 clones, less than 10% being singletons. The CDR3 is made up of 16 amino acids. Trimming removed 2 bases at V and 5 bases at J, with 18 bases between. CDR1 and CDR2 from the germline V gene are ENHRY and SYGVKD. This clone was observed a handful of times. The chain carries TRBV10-3 and TRBJ2-5; D might be TRBD2 (5 bases). The TCR was taken from a man aged 45-60 years in good health and CMV-seropositive. Sample: PBMCs. As DNA, the CDR3 is TGTGCCATCAGTGAGGGCGCCGCAGGTGGCGGGGAGACCCAGTACTTC. This encodes CAISEGAAGGGETQYF.